Sequencing of this T cell receptor beta chain was carried out in a study of control samples from healthy donors and cancer patients. The germline V gene has CDR1 KGHDR and CDR2 SFDVKD. The CDR3 loop spans 15 amino acids. The V gene lost 3 bases and the J gene lost 3 bases, with 13 bases spanning the gap. The protocol was immunoSEQ multiplex PCR, while the TCRdb copy is restricted to in-frame clones and leaves out a portion. The data show 130,000 to 150,000 clones, with more than 90% seen just once and about 10% held by the top ten. This clonotype was obtained from a man younger than 40 in good health. Sequenced material: blood. V is TRBV24-1 and J is TRBJ1-2; D call uncertain. The CDR3, as DNA: TGTGCCACCAGTGATCCCCAGGTTTCTCACTATGGCTACACCTTC. Amino acid sequence: CATSDPQVSHYGYTF.